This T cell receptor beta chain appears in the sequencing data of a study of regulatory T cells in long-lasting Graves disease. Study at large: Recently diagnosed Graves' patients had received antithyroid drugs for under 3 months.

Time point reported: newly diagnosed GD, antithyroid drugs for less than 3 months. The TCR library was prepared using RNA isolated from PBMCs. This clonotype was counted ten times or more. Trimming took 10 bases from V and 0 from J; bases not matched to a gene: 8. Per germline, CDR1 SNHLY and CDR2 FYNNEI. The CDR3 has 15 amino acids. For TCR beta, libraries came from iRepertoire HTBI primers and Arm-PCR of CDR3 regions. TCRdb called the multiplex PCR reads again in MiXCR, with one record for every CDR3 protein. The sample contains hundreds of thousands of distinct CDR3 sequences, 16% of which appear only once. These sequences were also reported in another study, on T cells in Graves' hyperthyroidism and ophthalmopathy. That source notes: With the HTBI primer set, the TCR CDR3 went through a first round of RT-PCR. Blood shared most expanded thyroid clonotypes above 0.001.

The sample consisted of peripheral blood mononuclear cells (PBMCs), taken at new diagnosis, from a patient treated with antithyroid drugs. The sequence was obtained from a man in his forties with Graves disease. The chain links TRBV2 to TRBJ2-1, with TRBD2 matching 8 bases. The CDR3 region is CANTKRGPSYNEQFF. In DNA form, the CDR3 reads TGTGCCAACACCAAGCGGGGGCCCTCCTACAATGAGCAGTTCTTC.